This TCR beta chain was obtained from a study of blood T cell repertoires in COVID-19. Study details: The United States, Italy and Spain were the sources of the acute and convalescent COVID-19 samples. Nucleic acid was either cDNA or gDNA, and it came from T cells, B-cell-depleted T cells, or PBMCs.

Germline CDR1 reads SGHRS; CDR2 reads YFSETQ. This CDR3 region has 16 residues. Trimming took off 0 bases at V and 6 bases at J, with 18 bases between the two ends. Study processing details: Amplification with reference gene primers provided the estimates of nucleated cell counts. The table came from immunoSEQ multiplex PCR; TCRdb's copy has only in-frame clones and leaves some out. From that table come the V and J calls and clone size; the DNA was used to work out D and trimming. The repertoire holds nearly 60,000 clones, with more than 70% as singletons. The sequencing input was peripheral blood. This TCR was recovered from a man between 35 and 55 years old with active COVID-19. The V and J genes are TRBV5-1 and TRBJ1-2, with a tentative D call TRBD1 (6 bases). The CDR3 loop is CASSLAVDRMGDGYTF. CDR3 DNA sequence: TGCGCCAGCAGCTTGGCCGTAGACAGGATGGGGGATGGCTACACCTTC. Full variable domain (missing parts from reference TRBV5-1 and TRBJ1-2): KAGVTQTPRYLIKTRGQQVTLSCSPISGHRSVSWYQQTPGQGLQFLFEYFSETQRNKGNFPGRFSGRQFSNSRSEMNVSTLELGDSALYLCASSLAVDRMGDGYTFGSGTRLTVV.